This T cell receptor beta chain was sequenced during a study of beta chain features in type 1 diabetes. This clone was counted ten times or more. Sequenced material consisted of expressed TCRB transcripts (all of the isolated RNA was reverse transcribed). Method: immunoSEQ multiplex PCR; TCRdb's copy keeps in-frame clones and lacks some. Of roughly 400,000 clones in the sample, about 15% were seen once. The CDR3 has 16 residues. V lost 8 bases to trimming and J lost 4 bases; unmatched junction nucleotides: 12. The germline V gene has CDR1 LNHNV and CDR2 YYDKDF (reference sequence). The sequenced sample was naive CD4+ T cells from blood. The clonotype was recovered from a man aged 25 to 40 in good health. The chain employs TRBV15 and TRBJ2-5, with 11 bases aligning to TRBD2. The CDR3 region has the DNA TGTGCCACCGCCGGGCTAGCGGGAGGCGGGGGAGAGACCCAGTACTTC. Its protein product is CATAGLAGGGGETQYF.